One T cell receptor (beta chain) is described in this entry. A single base is all that separates this from a far larger clone, so a read error is likely. Germline V gives CDR1 MNHEY, CDR2 SMNVEV (reference sequence). V was pared by 5 bases and J by 2 bases, with 12 bases between. This CDR3 spans 14 amino acids. Library construction for TCR beta used iRepertoire HTBI primers and Arm-PCR of CDR3 regions. One entry per CDR3 protein, called by TCRdb with MiXCR from the multiplex PCR reads. The sample includes about 210,000 distinct CDR3 sequences, roughly a fifth of them seen just once. The data were obtained in a study of regulatory T cells in long-lasting Graves disease. Background on the study: Prior antithyroid drug treatment in newly diagnosed Graves' patients lasted under 3 months.

Time point noted: newly diagnosed GD, antithyroid drugs for less than 3 months. PBMC RNA was the source of the TCR library. These data also featured in a second study, about T cells in Graves' hyperthyroidism and ophthalmopathy. This second study says: First-round RT-PCR targeting the TCR CDR3 was performed with the HTBI primer set. The majority of expanded thyroid clonotypes above 0.001 also appeared in blood.

The receptor was isolated from a woman aged 30 to 39 with Graves disease. The rearrangement uses TRBV27 and TRBJ1-1; D remains unclear. The starting material was peripheral blood mononuclear cells (PBMCs), obtained at new diagnosis, from a patient treated with antithyroid drugs. The CDR3 loop is CASSQSYSNTEAFF. In nucleotides, the CDR3 is TGTGCCAGCAGTCAATCTTACAGCAACACTGAAGCTTTCTTT.